This TCR beta chain was identified in a study of blood T cell repertoires in COVID-19. Whole-study context: The samples span acute and convalescent COVID-19 from the United States, Italy and Spain. From T cells, B-cell-depleted T cells, or PBMCs came the material, which was cDNA or gDNA.

Per germline, CDR1 LGHDT and CDR2 YNNKEL (reference sequence). This CDR3 region has 19 residues. The trim removed 1 base at V and 1 base at J, leaving 14 bases unmatched. Original processing methods: From reference gene primer amplification, estimates of nucleated cell counts were derived. Repertoires were generated with immunoSEQ multiplex PCR, while TCRdb's copy carries only in-frame clones and drops some. D and trimming were read from the DNA, whereas the V and J calls and clone size are those reported in that table. The data hold 150,000 to 160,000 clones, with 75% to 90% observed a single time. A few counts support this clone.

This TCR derives from a man aged 60 to 75 with acute or convalescent COVID-19. The chain uses TRBV3-1 (or the pseudogene TRBV3-2) and TRBJ2-7, with 9 bases identical to TRBD2. The material sequenced was peripheral blood. CDR3 sequence reads: CASSQAIQREVEGSYEQYF. CDR3 DNA: TGTGCCAGCAGCCAAGCGATACAGCGGGAGGTCGAGGGGTCCTACGAGCAGTACTTC.